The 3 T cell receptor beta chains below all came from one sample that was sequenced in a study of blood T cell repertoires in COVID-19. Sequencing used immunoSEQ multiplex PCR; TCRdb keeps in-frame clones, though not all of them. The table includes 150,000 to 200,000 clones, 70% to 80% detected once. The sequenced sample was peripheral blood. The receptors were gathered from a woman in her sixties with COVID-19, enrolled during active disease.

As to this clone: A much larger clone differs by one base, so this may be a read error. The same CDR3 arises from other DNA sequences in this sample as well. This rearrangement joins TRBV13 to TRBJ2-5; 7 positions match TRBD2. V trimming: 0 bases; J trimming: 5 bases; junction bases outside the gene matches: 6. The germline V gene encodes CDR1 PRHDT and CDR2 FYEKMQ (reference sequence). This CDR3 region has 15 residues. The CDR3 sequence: CASSLGGVGGETQYF. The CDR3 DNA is TGTGCCAGCAGCTTAGGAGGGGTGGGGGGGGAGACCCAGTACTTC. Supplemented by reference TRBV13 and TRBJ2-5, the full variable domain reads AAGVIQSPRHLIKEKRETATLKCYPIPRHDTVYWYQQGPGQDPQFLISFYEKMQSDKGSIPDRFSAQQFSDYHSELNMSSLELGDSALYFCASSLGGVGGETQYFGPGTRLLVL.

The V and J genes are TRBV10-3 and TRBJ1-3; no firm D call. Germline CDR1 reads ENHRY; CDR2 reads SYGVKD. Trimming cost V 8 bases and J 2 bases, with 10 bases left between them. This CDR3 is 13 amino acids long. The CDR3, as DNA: TGTGCCATCCGGGGAGAAACTGGAAACACCATATATTTT. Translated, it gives CAIRGETGNTIYF.

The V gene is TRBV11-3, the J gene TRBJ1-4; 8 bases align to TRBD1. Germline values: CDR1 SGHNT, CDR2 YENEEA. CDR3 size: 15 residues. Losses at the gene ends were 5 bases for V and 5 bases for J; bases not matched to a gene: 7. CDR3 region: CASSPGTGLNEKLFF. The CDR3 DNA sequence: TGTGCCAGCAGCCCCGGGACAGGACTGAATGAAAAACTGTTTTTT.